Shown below are 13 T cell receptor beta chains from a single sample sequenced in a study of cytomegalovirus exposure and HLA in healthy donors. PCR amplification relied on 60 Vbeta primers (plus 13 Jbeta primers). Libraries were prepared by immunoSEQ multiplex PCR; TCRdb keeps only in-frame clonotypes and omits some of them. The data contain some 130,000 clones, over 80% of them singletons. Specimen: PBMCs. The source is a man between 40 and 49 years old in good health and CMV-seronegative.

Turning to this clone: One junction end does not reproduce the germline sequence, and a read error may be involved. The V and J genes are TRBV14 and TRBJ1-3; D is ambiguous. Per germline, CDR1 SGHDN and CDR2 FVKESK. The CDR3 consists of 12 residues. CDR3 sequence: CASRQAGNTIYF. The CDR3 DNA sequence: TGTGCCAGCAGGCAAGCCGGGAACACCATATATTTT.

Note on this clone: Distinct nucleotide sequences in the sample also encode this CDR3. The V gene is TRBV27, the J gene TRBJ2-7, with 7 positions matching TRBD1. CDR1 and CDR2 from the germline V gene are MNHEY and SMNVEV (reference sequence). The CDR3 length is 13 residues. Trimming took 6 bases from V and 0 from J; bases not matched to a gene: 2. Here the CDR3 DNA reads TGTGCCAGCAGGCGACAGGGCTCCTACGAGCAGTACTTC. This gives the protein CASRRQGSYEQYF.

The chain recombines TRBV5-1 with TRBJ2-5, with 8 bases aligning to TRBD2. V trimming: 4 bases; J trimming: 1 base; junction bases outside the gene matches: 9. This CDR3 region has 16 residues. Per germline, CDR1 SGHRS and CDR2 YFSETQ. In DNA form, the CDR3 reads TGCGCCAGCAGCCCGGGAACTAGCGGAGTCCAAGAGACCCAGTACTTC. Protein: CASSPGTSGVQETQYF.

The chain links TRBV9 to TRBJ2-3; 10 positions agree with TRBD1. The V gene end was trimmed by 3 bases and the J gene end by 5 bases; junction bases not matched to a gene: 12. The CDR3 loop spans 17 amino acids. From germline, CDR1 is SGDLS and CDR2 YYNGEE. CDR3 coding DNA: TGTGCCAGCAGCGAGACCGGGACAGGGGTGTTTGGAGATACGCAGTATTTT. This translates into CASSETGTGVFGDTQYF.

The chain recombines TRBV7-8 with TRBJ2-3, with a weak D call TRBD2 (7 bases). Looked up from germline, CDR1 is SGHVS and CDR2 is FQNEAQ. The CDR3 has 17 amino acids. Trimming pared 5 bases from V and 0 bases from J, leaving 18 bases between. CDR3 protein: CASSPLGGAGSTDTQYF. CDR3 nucleotides: TGTGCCAGCAGCCCCCTTGGGGGGGCTGGGAGCACAGATACGCAGTATTTT. The whole variable domain, filled in from reference TRBV7-8 and TRBJ2-3, reads GAGVSQSPRYKVAKRGQDVALRCDPISGHVSLFWYQQALGQGPEFLTYFQNEAQLDKSGLPSDRFFAERPEGSVSTLKIQRTQQEDSAVYLCASSPLGGAGSTDTQYFGPGTRLTVL.

This chain connects TRBV4-2 to TRBJ2-5, with 13 nucleotides matching TRBD2. J lost 3 bases, V lost 0 bases, and 1 base had no gene match. This CDR3 has 16 amino acids. The germline gives CDR1 LGHNA, CDR2 YNFKEQ. The CDR3 DNA reads as TGTGCCAGCAGCCAAGATGGGACTAGCGGGGAAGAGACCCAGTACTTC. It translates to CASSQDGTSGEETQYF.

There are a few counts of this clone. This chain connects TRBV27 to TRBJ1-3; 7 nucleotides match TRBD1. The CDR3 is 16 amino acids. CDR1 and CDR2 (germline): MNHEY, SMNVEV (reference sequence). V shed 6 bases, J shed 0 bases, and the junction held 8 bases outside the gene matches. In nucleotides, the CDR3 is TGTGCCAGCAGCCGGGACAGCACCTCCTCTGGAAACACCATATATTTT. As protein: CASSRDSTSSGNTIYF.

The rearrangement uses TRBV4-2 and TRBJ2-1; 13 bases agree with TRBD2. Germline V lookup: CDR1 LGHNA, CDR2 YNFKEQ. This CDR3 is built from 19 residues. J was trimmed by 2 bases and V by 4 bases; bases with no gene match: 11. The CDR3 DNA reads as TGTGCCAGCAGCCCTCCGGGACTAGCGGGGCCAGAGACCTACAATGAGCAGTTCTTC. Protein product: CASSPPGLAGPETYNEQFF.

The V call is TRBV5-1, the J call TRBJ2-5, with 7 positions matching TRBD1. Germline V lookup: CDR1 SGHRS, CDR2 YFSETQ. The junction had 3 bases not matched to a gene; V was cut back by 2 bases and J by 5 bases. This CDR3 has 13 residues. Here the CDR3 reads CASSFDRDETQYF. The DNA for the CDR3 is TGCGCCAGCAGCTTTGACAGGGATGAGACCCAGTACTTC.

The J gene is TRBJ2-1, the V gene TRBV4-3, with TRBD2 matching 15 bases. J was trimmed by 7 bases and V by 4 bases; bases with no gene match: 11. The length of the CDR3 is 18 residues. The germline V gene encodes CDR1 LGHNA and CDR2 YSLEER. This chain's CDR3 is CASSRSGTSGRKWNEQFF. The CDR3 coding sequence is TGCGCCAGCAGCCGGAGCGGGACTAGCGGGAGGAAATGGAATGAGCAGTTCTTC.

This chain uses TRBV7-3 with TRBJ2-2; D not resolved. CDR3 length equals 14 residues. Trimming took off 5 bases at V and 4 bases at J, with 11 bases between the two ends. Germline V gene lookup returns CDR1 SGHTA and CDR2 FQGTGA. The CDR3 DNA follows: TGTGCCAGCAGCCCCACGTCGGGCACCGGGGAGCTGTTTTTT. Protein: CASSPTSGTGELFF.

In this sample, this clone turned up a few times. Different DNA sequences within this sample yield the same CDR3. The chain is built from TRBV19 and TRBJ2-2; weak D call: TRBD1 (6 bases). Deletions cut 6 bases from V and 1 base from J, with 9 bases between. The CDR3 sequence is 14 residues long. Germline V CDR1 and CDR2: LNHDA, SQIVND (reference sequence). CDR3 region: CASRLQGNTGELFF. CDR3 DNA sequence: TGTGCCAGTAGGTTACAGGGGAACACCGGGGAGCTGTTTTTT.

As regards this clone: Relative to the germline gene, one junction end is altered; a read error may explain this. The chain joins TRBV5-4 to TRBJ2-3; D perhaps matches TRBD2 (7 bases). Looked up from germline, CDR1 is SGHNT and CDR2 is YYREEE (reference sequence). The CDR3 is 15 residues long. The CDR3 DNA is TGTGCCAGCGGCTTGGTGGGGGGGCGGGGAGATACGCAGTATTTT. This gives the protein CASGLVGGRGDTQYF.